This is a list of T cell receptor beta chains from one sample in a study of identical twins. TCRdb re-derived calls from the 5' RACE reads in MiXCR, one entry per CDR3 protein. Among some 440,000 distinct CDR3 sequences listed, 24% were seen once. The sample was also reused in another study, on T cells expressing NK-cell markers.

Sample: CD4+ T cells sorted from blood. These TCRs come from a woman aged 18-29 years in good health. CDR3s include the opening cysteine and the closing phenylalanine or tryptophan.

CDR3: CSASSGLQYNEQFF
length: 14
V: TRBV20-1
J: TRBJ2-1

CDR3: CSARPRQRSLYEQYF
length: 15
V: TRBV20-1
J: TRBJ2-7

CDR3: CASSQYLGSTEAFF
length: 14
V: TRBV3-1
J: TRBJ1-1

CDR3: CSGGRTSNTEAFF
length: 13
V: TRBV29-1
J: TRBJ1-1

CDR3: CASSLGGARGNQPQHF
length: 16
V: TRBV5-6
J: TRBJ1-5

CDR3: CASSLSGWSSPLHF
length: 14
V: TRBV7-9
J: TRBJ1-6

CDR3: CASSLMKGQGVEAFF
length: 15
V: TRBV7-2
J: TRBJ1-1

CDR3: CSANTQYF
length: 8
V: TRBV20-1
J: TRBJ2-3

CDR3: CASSYDRVRETQYF
length: 14
V: TRBV6-5
J: TRBJ2-5

CDR3: CASSLGDRNTEAFF
length: 14
V: TRBV5-1
J: TRBJ1-1

CDR3: CAISESWGRETQYF
length: 14
V: TRBV10-3
J: TRBJ2-5

CDR3: CAWATFGHSPLHF
length: 13
V: TRBV30
J: TRBJ1-6

CDR3: CASSWGGGDQPQHF
length: 14
V: TRBV18
J: TRBJ1-5

CDR3: CASSLRTGYTEAFF
length: 14
V: TRBV12-3/TRBV12-4
J: TRBJ1-1

CDR3: CASSLTGQGNEKLFF
length: 15
V: TRBV27
J: TRBJ1-4

CDR3: CASSFLAAGANVLTF
length: 15
V: TRBV13
J: TRBJ2-6

CDR3: CASSLSAGVTGELFF
length: 15
V: TRBV5-1
J: TRBJ2-2

CDR3: CASSVETGMNTEAFF
length: 15
V: TRBV10-2
J: TRBJ1-1

CDR3: CASSSGGDTQYF
length: 12
V: TRBV7-9
J: -

CDR3: CASSPDRTNEKLFF
length: 14
V: TRBV18
J: TRBJ1-4

CDR3: CASSLLGTSGTSYEQYF
length: 17
V: TRBV4-3
J: TRBJ2-7

CDR3: CASSYGWGRRGASTEAFF
length: 18
V: TRBV11-1
J: TRBJ1-1

CDR3: CASSLEALKTQYF
length: 13
V: TRBV12-3/TRBV12-4
J: TRBJ2-5

CDR3: CASSLGTSGGAETDTQYF
length: 18
V: TRBV12-3/TRBV12-4
J: TRBJ2-3

CDR3: CASSLGQYSNQPQHF
length: 15
V: TRBV5-6
J: TRBJ1-5

CDR3: CSVEDPDREFEAFF
length: 14
V: TRBV29-1
J: TRBJ1-1

CDR3: CSASGLAGTYNEQFF
length: 15
V: TRBV20-1
J: TRBJ2-1

CDR3: CASSLVGSGSRLEQFF
length: 16
V: TRBV5-1
J: TRBJ2-1

CDR3: CASRSGGGVYGYTF
length: 14
V: TRBV4-2
J: TRBJ1-2

CDR3: CASGRLTNTEAFF
length: 13
V: TRBV11-2
J: TRBJ1-1

CDR3: CSGKRPVLYNEQFF
length: 14
V: TRBV20-1
J: TRBJ2-1

CDR3: CSVEDAGVGYGYTF
length: 14
V: TRBV29-1
J: TRBJ1-2

CDR3: CASSRGQDINEQYF
length: 14
V: TRBV7-9
J: TRBJ2-7

CDR3: CASSQGYRHNEQFF
length: 14
V: TRBV3-1
J: TRBJ2-1

CDR3: CASSRGSGSLAGHEKLFF
length: 18
V: TRBV7-6
J: TRBJ1-4

CDR3: CATSDAGLAGGPAGPNEQFF
length: 20
V: TRBV24-1
J: TRBJ2-1

CDR3: CASSYSGTSGSAYEQYF
length: 17
V: TRBV6-5
J: TRBJ2-7

CDR3: CASSQGPTEAFF
length: 12
V: TRBV6-6
J: TRBJ1-1

CDR3: CSVMPLRRSVMRGYTF
length: 16
V: TRBV20-1
J: TRBJ1-2